A selection of T cell receptor beta chains follows, all from one sample in a study of cytomegalovirus exposure and HLA in healthy donors. Repertoires were generated with immunoSEQ multiplex PCR, while TCRdb's copy carries only in-frame clones and drops some. The table includes under 200,000 clones, approximately 78% detected once. The source material was PBMCs. These TCRs come from a girl aged 2 to 10 in good health and CMV-seropositive. Each CDR3 is given with its conserved first and last residue. The D gene is left open where the match is weak. Clone size appears in some rows only: once, few, many, or a class for an expanded clone.

abundance: NA
d_gene: NA
j_gene: TRBJ2-3
v_gene: TRBV12-2
len: 19
CDR3aa: CARGQQSLKIVDFPDTQYF
CDR3nt: TGTGCAAGAGGCCAGCAATCCCTCAAAATCGTTGACTTCCCAGATACGCAGTATTTT

abundance: NA
d_gene: NA
j_gene: TRBJ2-2
v_gene: TRBV7-9
len: 13
CDR3aa: CASSLGGTGELFF
CDR3nt: TGTGCCAGCAGCTTAGGAGGCACCGGGGAGCTGTTTTTT

abundance: NA
d_gene: NA
j_gene: TRBJ2-1
v_gene: TRBV7-3
len: 18
CDR3aa: CASSLRAGGPSTYNEQFF
CDR3nt: TGTGCCAGCAGCTTAAGGGCGGGTGGGCCCTCTACCTACAATGAGCAGTTCTTC

abundance: NA
d_gene: NA
j_gene: TRBJ2-7
v_gene: TRBV7-2
len: 13
CDR3aa: CASSLGLSYEQYF
CDR3nt: TGTGCCAGCAGCTTAGGACTATCCTACGAGCAGTACTTC

abundance: NA
d_gene: NA
j_gene: TRBJ2-3
v_gene: TRBV5-6
len: 14
CDR3aa: CASSLSGSTDTQYF
CDR3nt: TGTGCCAGCAGCCTTAGCGGCAGCACAGATACGCAGTATTTT

abundance: once
d_gene: NA
j_gene: TRBJ1-1
v_gene: TRBV5-8
len: 15
CDR3aa: CASSLWTVSNTEAFF
CDR3nt: TGTGCCAGCAGCCTTTGGACAGTTTCGAACACTGAAGCTTTCTTT

abundance: NA
d_gene: TRBD2
j_gene: TRBJ2-3
v_gene: TRBV14
len: 17
CDR3aa: CASSQETSGRTVNTQYF
CDR3nt: TGTGCCAGCAGCCAAGAGACTAGCGGGAGGACTGTAAATACGCAGTATTTT

abundance: NA
d_gene: TRBD1
j_gene: TRBJ1-1
v_gene: TRBV7-8
len: 15
CDR3aa: CASSQWTGYNTEAFF
CDR3nt: TGTGCCAGCAGCCAATGGACAGGGTACAACACTGAAGCTTTCTTT

abundance: few
d_gene: NA
j_gene: TRBJ2-7
v_gene: TRBV2
len: 13
CDR3aa: CASSWTDSYEQYF
CDR3nt: TGTGCCAGCAGTTGGACAGACTCCTACGAGCAGTACTTC

abundance: NA
d_gene: NA
j_gene: TRBJ1-4
v_gene: TRBV11-2
len: 16
CDR3aa: CASSSPAGGRVEKLFF
CDR3nt: TGTGCCAGCAGCTCCCCAGCCGGGGGGCGTGTTGAAAAACTGTTTTTT

abundance: NA
d_gene: TRBD1
j_gene: TRBJ1-3
v_gene: TRBV28
len: 16
CDR3aa: CASRYRDRGYRNTIYF
CDR3nt: TGTGCCAGCAGGTACCGGGACAGGGGATATCGAAACACCATATATTTT

abundance: NA
d_gene: NA
j_gene: TRBJ1-1
v_gene: TRBV12-2
len: 15
CDR3aa: CASRLEREKNTEAFF
CDR3nt: TGTGCAAGTCGCTTAGAACGGGAAAAGAACACTGAAGCTTTCTTT

abundance: NA
d_gene: NA
j_gene: TRBJ1-1
v_gene: TRBV28
len: 14
CDR3aa: CLPGGGSSNTEAFF
CDR3nt: TGTCTTCCCGGGGGGGGAAGTTCGAACACTGAAGCTTTCTTT

abundance: once
d_gene: TRBD1
j_gene: TRBJ1-2
v_gene: TRBV30
len: 13
CDR3aa: CAWSPGQHYGYTF
CDR3nt: TGTGCCTGGAGTCCGGGACAGCACTATGGCTACACCTTC

abundance: few
d_gene: TRBD2
j_gene: TRBJ2-5
v_gene: TRBV6-1
len: 16
CDR3aa: CASSERSSGEKETQYF
CDR3nt: TGTGCCAGCAGTGAAAGGTCTAGCGGGGAGAAAGAGACCCAGTACTTC

abundance: once
d_gene: NA
j_gene: TRBJ2-3
v_gene: TRBV27
len: 13
CDR3aa: CASSSPYTDTQYF
CDR3nt: TGTGCCAGCAGTTCCCCCTACACAGATACGCAGTATTTT

abundance: NA
d_gene: TRBD1
j_gene: TRBJ1-6
v_gene: TRBV30
len: 14
CDR3aa: CAWSGQGGYSPLHF
CDR3nt: TGTGCCTGGAGTGGACAGGGTGGTTATTCACCCCTCCACTTT

abundance: NA
d_gene: NA
j_gene: TRBJ1-1
v_gene: TRBV28
len: 13
CDR3aa: CASSPTGSEKAFF
CDR3nt: TGTGCCAGCAGTCCAACAGGGTCGGAGAAAGCTTTCTTT

abundance: NA
d_gene: TRBD2
j_gene: TRBJ2-1
v_gene: TRBV2
len: 16
CDR3aa: CASKRLGGSSYNEQFF
CDR3nt: TGTGCCAGCAAAAGACTCGGCGGGAGCTCCTACAATGAGCAGTTCTTC

abundance: NA
d_gene: NA
j_gene: TRBJ1-2
v_gene: TRBV15
len: 17
CDR3aa: CATSRDRIDATNYGYTF
CDR3nt: TGTGCCACCAGCAGAGATAGAATAGATGCGACTAACTATGGTTACACCTTC

abundance: NA
d_gene: TRBD1
j_gene: TRBJ1-3
v_gene: TRBV6-6
len: 14
CDR3aa: CASSPSGQENTIYF
CDR3nt: TGTGCCAGCAGTCCCTCCGGACAGGAAAACACCATATATTTT

abundance: NA
d_gene: NA
j_gene: TRBJ2-6
v_gene: TRBV6-1
len: 16
CDR3aa: CASSERLTRGANVLTF
CDR3nt: TGTGCCAGCAGTGAAAGACTAACCCGCGGGGCCAACGTCCTGACTTTC

abundance: NA
d_gene: NA
j_gene: TRBJ1-2
v_gene: TRBV18
len: 17
CDR3aa: CASSPLGTRNVFYGYTF
CDR3nt: TGTGCCAGCTCACCACTGGGGACACGGAACGTTTTCTATGGCTACACCTTC

abundance: NA
d_gene: NA
j_gene: TRBJ2-1
v_gene: TRBV19
len: 15
CDR3aa: CASSIPGSHYNEQFF
CDR3nt: TGTGCCAGTAGTATCCCAGGATCCCACTACAATGAGCAGTTCTTC

abundance: NA
d_gene: TRBD1
j_gene: TRBJ2-7
v_gene: TRBV19
len: 11
CDR3aa: CATQGAREQYF
CDR3nt: TGTGCCACCCAGGGGGCCCGCGAGCAGTACTTC

abundance: medium-sized
d_gene: NA
j_gene: TRBJ1-5
v_gene: TRBV6-1
len: 14
CDR3aa: CASSVPGNNQPQHF
CDR3nt: TGTGCCAGCAGTGTGCCAGGTAACAATCAGCCCCAGCATTTT

abundance: NA
d_gene: TRBD1
j_gene: TRBJ1-3
v_gene: TRBV5-1
len: 17
CDR3aa: CASSLGTDRASGNTIYF
CDR3nt: TGCGCCAGCAGCTTGGGTACGGACAGGGCGTCTGGAAACACCATATATTTT

abundance: NA
d_gene: NA
j_gene: TRBJ2-7
v_gene: TRBV29-1
len: 14
CDR3aa: CSVVLRAASYEQYF
CDR3nt: TGCAGCGTTGTGTTACGAGCGGCCTCCTACGAGCAGTACTTC

abundance: NA
d_gene: NA
j_gene: TRBJ1-1
v_gene: TRBV6-5
len: 15
CDR3aa: CASSPGTPVNTEAFF
CDR3nt: TGTGCCAGCAGTCCCGGGACACCAGTGAACACTGAAGCTTTCTTT

abundance: once
d_gene: TRBD2
j_gene: TRBJ2-7
v_gene: TRBV5-1
len: 15
CDR3aa: CASSSGLELTYEQYF
CDR3nt: TGCGCCAGCAGCTCGGGACTAGAGTTGACCTACGAGCAGTACTTC

abundance: NA
d_gene: NA
j_gene: TRBJ2-5
v_gene: TRBV10-3
len: 15
CDR3aa: CAISDGGRGGETQYF
CDR3nt: TGTGCCATCAGTGATGGGGGAAGGGGGGGGGAGACCCAGTACTTC

abundance: NA
d_gene: NA
j_gene: TRBJ2-7
v_gene: TRBV6-5
len: 15
CDR3aa: CASSYLYSGSYEQYF
CDR3nt: TGTGCCAGCAGTTACTTATATTCGGGGTCCTACGAGCAGTACTTC

abundance: NA
d_gene: NA
j_gene: TRBJ1-1
v_gene: TRBV7-9
len: 14
CDR3aa: CASSLDPGGTEAFF
CDR3nt: TGTGCCAGCAGCTTAGACCCGGGGGGGACTGAAGCTTTCTTT

abundance: NA
d_gene: TRBD2
j_gene: TRBJ2-2
v_gene: TRBV9
len: 18
CDR3aa: CASSPRGSGRALTGELFF
CDR3nt: TGTGCCAGCAGCCCCCGTGGTAGCGGGAGGGCCTTGACCGGGGAGCTGTTTTTT

abundance: NA
d_gene: NA
j_gene: TRBJ1-1
v_gene: TRBV6-1
len: 14
CDR3aa: CASSASGEGTEAFF
CDR3nt: TGTGCCAGCAGTGCATCAGGGGAGGGAACTGAAGCTTTCTTT

abundance: NA
d_gene: NA
j_gene: TRBJ2-4
v_gene: TRBV14
len: 15
CDR3aa: CASSQEEGRRDIQYF
CDR3nt: TGTGCCAGCAGCCAAGAGGAGGGGCGAAGGGACATTCAGTACTTC

abundance: NA
d_gene: TRBD2
j_gene: TRBJ2-7
v_gene: TRBV2
len: 14
CDR3aa: CASSEFSGSVEQYF
CDR3nt: TGTGCCAGCAGTGAATTCAGCGGGAGTGTCGAGCAGTACTTC

abundance: NA
d_gene: TRBD1
j_gene: TRBJ1-1
v_gene: TRBV7-2
len: 14
CDR3aa: CASSIGQGNTEAFF
CDR3nt: TGTGCCAGCAGCATCGGACAGGGGAACACTGAAGCTTTCTTT

abundance: once
d_gene: TRBD2
j_gene: TRBJ2-3
v_gene: TRBV7-9
len: 19
CDR3aa: CASSSTSGRARFGTDTQYF
CDR3nt: TGTGCCAGCAGCTCCACTAGCGGGAGGGCCCGATTTGGCACAGATACGCAGTATTTT

abundance: NA
d_gene: TRBD1
j_gene: TRBJ1-5
v_gene: TRBV4-1
len: 20
CDR3aa: CASSQDPPGGHGIDNQPQHF
CDR3nt: TGCGCCAGCAGCCAAGACCCTCCAGGGGGACACGGGATTGACAATCAGCCCCAGCATTTT

abundance: NA
d_gene: TRBD2
j_gene: TRBJ2-3
v_gene: TRBV19
len: 18
CDR3aa: CASSAFSGLSTSTDTQYF
CDR3nt: TGTGCCAGTAGCGCCTTTAGCGGGTTGAGCACGAGCACAGATACGCAGTATTTT

abundance: NA
d_gene: TRBD1
j_gene: TRBJ1-1
v_gene: TRBV27
len: 13
CDR3aa: CASTDRIFTEAFF
CDR3nt: TGTGCCAGCACGGACAGGATTTTCACTGAAGCTTTCTTT

abundance: NA
d_gene: NA
j_gene: TRBJ1-5
v_gene: TRBV2
len: 15
CDR3aa: CASSEPPGPGQPQHF
CDR3nt: TGTGCCAGCAGTGAACCGCCAGGGCCCGGGCAGCCCCAGCATTTT

abundance: NA
d_gene: NA
j_gene: TRBJ2-7
v_gene: TRBV7-2
len: 14
CDR3aa: CASSLGSVEYEQYF
CDR3nt: TGTGCCAGCAGCCTAGGGTCGGTGGAGTACGAGCAGTACTTC

abundance: NA
d_gene: TRBD1
j_gene: TRBJ2-2
v_gene: TRBV4-1
len: 15
CDR3aa: CASSQSGQGTGELFF
CDR3nt: TGCGCCAGCAGCCAATCGGGACAGGGGACCGGGGAGCTGTTTTTT

abundance: NA
d_gene: TRBD1
j_gene: TRBJ1-5
v_gene: TRBV30
len: 16
CDR3aa: CAWSVSGQGLHQPQHF
CDR3nt: TGTGCCTGGAGTGTATCAGGACAGGGGCTTCATCAGCCCCAGCATTTT

abundance: NA
d_gene: NA
j_gene: TRBJ2-5
v_gene: TRBV30
len: 13
CDR3aa: CAWSVLSTASQYF
CDR3nt: TGTGCCTGGAGTGTACTTTCGACAGCCTCTCAGTACTTC

abundance: NA
d_gene: NA
j_gene: TRBJ1-4
v_gene: TRBV4-1
len: 13
CDR3aa: CASSQDRHTVMFF
CDR3nt: TGCGCCAGCAGCCAAGATCGTCATACAGTTATGTTTTTT